This entry lists 6 T cell receptor beta chains sequenced from one sample in a study of CD8 T cells in Susac syndrome (dated by TCRdb to about 2019). Library preparation used the immunoSEQ multiplex PCR assay. RNA was extracted using the RNeasy kit, and about 0.45 to 1 ug of the RNA was reverse transcribed with random hexamers. In-frame beta chains were kept once TCRdb had trimmed the public reads at Q25 with fastp and called clones with MiXCR. CDR3 protein duplicates are merged, each entry listing the most common genes and DNA. The table for this sample lists approximately 25,000 distinct CDR3 sequences; over 85% of them were counted only once. The ten largest clones take up 0.55% to 0.75% of the sample. What was sequenced was CD8+ T cells from PBMCs. Receptors were obtained from a human donor with Susac syndrome.

The CDR3 spells CASSLHSYNSPLHF. In nucleotides, the CDR3 is TGTGCCAGCAGCTTACACAGTTATAATTCACCCCTCCACTTT. The chain employs TRBV7-9 and TRBJ1-6; D is undetermined. CDR1 and CDR2 from the germline V gene are SEHNR and FQNEAQ (reference sequence). CDR3 length: 14 residues. Trimming took off 2 bases at V and 4 bases at J, with 6 bases between the two ends.

CDR3 loop: CASSTLAGGVDEQFF. CDR3 in DNA: TGTGCCAGTAGTACATTAGCGGGAGGGGTCGATGAGCAGTTCTTC. The gene calls are TRBV19 and TRBJ2-1, with 11 positions matching TRBD2. J was trimmed by 8 bases and V by 4 bases; bases with no gene match: 7. Germline V gene data show CDR1 as LNHDA and CDR2 as SQIVND (reference sequence). The CDR3 runs to 15 residues.

This chain uses TRBV7-9 with TRBJ2-1; a possible D gene is TRBD2 (6 bases). Germline V lookup: CDR1 SEHNR, CDR2 FQNEAQ (reference sequence). With 5 bases removed from V and 6 bases from J, the gap between germline ends came to 11 bases. There are 13 residues in the CDR3. The CDR3 protein is CASSPRDFNEQFF. The CDR3 nucleotides read TGTGCCAGCAGCCCGCGGGACTTCAATGAGCAGTTCTTC.

The chain recombines TRBV2 with TRBJ2-7; 8 bases align to TRBD2. The CDR3 contains 16 residues. V was pared by 4 bases and J by 6 bases, with 14 bases of the junction left unmatched. Germline loops: CDR1 SNHLY, CDR2 FYNNEI. The CDR3 DNA sequence: TGTGCCAGCAGTGCACTAGCGGACCTCTTTTTTAGCGAGCAGTACTTC. Translating gives CASSALADLFFSEQYF.

The CDR3 sequence is CASSIALGGPGSYEQYF. The CDR3 DNA is TGTGCCAGTAGTATCGCTCTCGGGGGACCGGGTTCCTACGAGCAGTACTTC. The chain carries TRBV19 and TRBJ2-7; D may be TRBD2 (6 bases). Germline V lookup: CDR1 LNHDA, CDR2 SQIVND (reference sequence). The ends were cut back, 3 bases at V and 1 base at J, with 19 bases in the middle. The CDR3 covers 17 residues.

In nucleotides, the CDR3 is TGTGCCAGCAGCCGACAGGGTTTCCACGAGCAGTACTTC. Translating gives CASSRQGFHEQYF. This chain links TRBV13 with TRBJ2-7, with 7 bases fitting TRBD1. The CDR3 is 13 amino acids. Trimming removed 5 bases from V and 5 bases from J; junction bases left unmatched: 6. Germline CDR1 and CDR2: PRHDT and FYEKMQ (reference sequence).